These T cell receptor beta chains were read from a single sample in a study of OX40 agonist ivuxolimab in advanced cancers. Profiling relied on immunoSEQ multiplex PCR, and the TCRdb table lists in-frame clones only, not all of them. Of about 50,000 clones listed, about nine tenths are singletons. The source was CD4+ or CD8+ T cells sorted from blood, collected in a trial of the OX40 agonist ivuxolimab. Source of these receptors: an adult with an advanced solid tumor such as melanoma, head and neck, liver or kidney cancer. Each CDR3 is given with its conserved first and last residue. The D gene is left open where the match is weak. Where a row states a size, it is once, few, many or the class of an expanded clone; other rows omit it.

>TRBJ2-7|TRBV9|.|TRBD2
CASSPGLAGMDEQYF
TGTGCCAGCAGCCCTGGACTAGCGGGAATGGACGAGCAGTACTTC
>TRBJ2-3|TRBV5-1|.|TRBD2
CASSQGASGTRTDTQYF
TGCGCCAGCAGCCAAGGGGCTAGCGGGACACGCACAGATACGCAGTATTTT
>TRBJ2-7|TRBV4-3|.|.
CASSQAAASYEQYF
TGCGCCAGCAGCCAAGCGGCAGCCTCCTACGAGCAGTACTTC
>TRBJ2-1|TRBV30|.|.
CAWRPPAGAYNEQFF
TGTGCCTGGAGACCCCCAGCAGGGGCCTACAATGAGCAGTTCTTC
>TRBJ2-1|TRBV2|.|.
CASNKPPDRSFYNEQFF
TGTGCCAGCAATAAGCCCCCCGACAGGTCCTTTTACAATGAGCAGTTCTTC
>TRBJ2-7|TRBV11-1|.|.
CASSDDVGYSYEQYF
TGTGCCAGCAGCGACGACGTGGGATACTCCTACGAGCAGTACTTC
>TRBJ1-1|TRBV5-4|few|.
CASSLNTEAFF
TGTGCCAGCAGCTTGAACACTGAAGCTTTCTTT
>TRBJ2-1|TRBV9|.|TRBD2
CASSVGWTSGLVEQFF
TGTGCCAGCAGCGTAGGCTGGACTAGCGGCCTGGTTGAGCAGTTCTTC
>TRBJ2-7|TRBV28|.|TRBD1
CASSRDRPLSEQYF
TGTGCCAGCAGCCGGGACAGGCCATTGAGCGAGCAGTACTTC
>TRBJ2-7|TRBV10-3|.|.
CAISESTGTPTYEQYF
TGTGCCATCAGTGAGTCGACGGGCACCCCCACCTACGAGCAGTACTTC
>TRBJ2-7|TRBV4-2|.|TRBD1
CASSPPIGTGVYEQYF
TGTGCCAGCAGCCCACCCATTGGGACAGGGGTCTACGAGCAGTACTTC
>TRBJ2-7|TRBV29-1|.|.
CSVSPPGAYEQYF
TGCAGCGTTTCCCCCCCAGGGGCCTACGAGCAGTACTTC
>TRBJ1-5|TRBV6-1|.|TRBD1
CASSLGTGPNQPQHF
TGTGCCAGCAGTCTTGGGACAGGGCCCAATCAGCCCCAGCATTTT
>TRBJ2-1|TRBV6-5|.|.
CASSQIMGEQFF
TGTGCCAGCAGCCAGATAATGGGTGAGCAGTTCTTC
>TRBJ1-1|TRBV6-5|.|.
CASRATEAFF
TGTGCCAGCAGAGCCACTGAAGCTTTCTTT
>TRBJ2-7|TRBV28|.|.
CASGRVSSYEQYF
TGTGCCAGCGGAAGGGTGTCTTCCTACGAGCAGTACTTC
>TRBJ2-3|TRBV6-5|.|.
CASSYGGRGTDTQYF
TGTGCCAGCAGTTATGGGGGAAGGGGCACAGATACGCAGTATTTT
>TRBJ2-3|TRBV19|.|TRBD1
CASSVSDRDTDTQYF
TGTGCCAGTAGCGTCTCGGACAGGGATACAGATACGCAGTATTTT
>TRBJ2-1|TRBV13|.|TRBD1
CASSSRLQGSPYNEQFF
TGTGCCAGCAGCTCTCGCCTACAGGGGAGTCCCTACAATGAGCAGTTCTTC
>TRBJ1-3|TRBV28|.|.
CASSLRLTGNTIYF
TGTGCCAGCAGTTTAAGGCTGACTGGAAACACCATATATTTT
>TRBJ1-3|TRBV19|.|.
CASSPFAGESSGNTIYF
TGTGCCAGTAGTCCCTTCGCAGGGGAATCCTCTGGAAACACCATATATTTT
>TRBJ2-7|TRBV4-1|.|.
CASSQDHRYEQYF
TGCGCCAGCAGCCAAGATCACAGGTACGAGCAGTACTTC
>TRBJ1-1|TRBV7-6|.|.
CASSLYGDTEAFF
TGTGCCAGCAGCTTATATGGGGACACTGAAGCTTTCTTT
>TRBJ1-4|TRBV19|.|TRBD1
CASSSLTGGLTNEKLFF
TGTGCCAGTAGTTCGCTAACAGGGGGGTTGACAAATGAAAAACTGTTTTTT
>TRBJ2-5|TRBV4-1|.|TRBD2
CASSLRGDQETQYF
TGCGCCAGCAGCCTCCGGGGGGACCAAGAGACCCAGTACTTC
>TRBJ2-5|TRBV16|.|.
CASSPPEGARETQYF
TGTGCCAGCAGCCCCCCGGAGGGGGCGCGAGAGACCCAGTACTTC
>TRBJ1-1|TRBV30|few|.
CAWSSGMNTEAFF
TGTGCCTGGAGTTCAGGGATGAACACTGAAGCTTTCTTT